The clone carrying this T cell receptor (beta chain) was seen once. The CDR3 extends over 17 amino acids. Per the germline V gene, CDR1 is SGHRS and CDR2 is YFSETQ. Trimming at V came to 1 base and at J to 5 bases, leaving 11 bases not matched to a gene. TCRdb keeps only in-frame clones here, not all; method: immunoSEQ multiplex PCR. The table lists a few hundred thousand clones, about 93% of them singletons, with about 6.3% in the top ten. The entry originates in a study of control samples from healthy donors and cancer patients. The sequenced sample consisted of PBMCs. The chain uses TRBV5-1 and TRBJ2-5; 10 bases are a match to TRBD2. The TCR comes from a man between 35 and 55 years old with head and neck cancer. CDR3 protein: CASSLSPSGGARETQYF. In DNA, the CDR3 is TGCGCCAGCAGCTTGTCGCCCAGCGGGGGGGCTAGGGAGACCCAGTACTTC.